These T cell receptor beta chains were read from a single sample in a study of beta chain features in type 1 diabetes. TCRdb's copy holds only in-frame clones and misses some; the assay was immunoSEQ multiplex PCR. This table holds about 400,000 clones, over 10% found once. Sequenced input: naive CD4+ T cells from blood. All receptors derive from a man younger than 35 in good health. CDR3s include the opening cysteine and the closing phenylalanine or tryptophan.

V: TRBV2
J: TRBJ2-7
CDR3: CASKRSGGAFNEQYF

V: TRBV29-1
J: TRBJ2-5
CDR3: CSVVAVVETQYF

V: TRBV19
J: TRBJ1-5
CDR3: CASSMDRVNSNQPQHF

V: TRBV10-3
J: TRBJ2-7
CDR3: CAISESRDEQYF

V: TRBV4-2
J: TRBJ2-7
CDR3: CASSQAGTNYEQYF

V: TRBV29-1
J: TRBJ2-2
CDR3: CSVGGSGELFF

V: TRBV7-2
J: TRBJ2-3
CDR3: CASSYRSGDTQYF

V: TRBV15
J: TRBJ2-7
CDR3: CATSRVRGQGIYEQYF

V: TRBV30
J: TRBJ2-3
CDR3: CAWSAFEADTQYF

V: TRBV21-1
J: TRBJ1-6
CDR3: CASSKYFSRESPLHF

V: TRBV2
J: TRBJ1-2
CDR3: CASSEAVYGYTF

V: TRBV27
J: TRBJ2-1
CDR3: CASGRQGNYIEQFF

V: TRBV7-6
J: TRBJ1-1
CDR3: CASSPGPPGGYTEAFF

V: TRBV9
J: TRBJ1-1
CDR3: CASSVGTGVLAEAFF

V: TRBV18
J: TRBJ2-7
CDR3: CASSPRGTSGSNYEQYF

V: TRBV4-3
J: TRBJ2-7
CDR3: CASSQDRRDEQYF

V: TRBV5-4
J: TRBJ2-5
CDR3: CASSGMGQGSGETQYF

V: TRBV29-1
J: TRBJ1-1
CDR3: CSVYRQMNTEAFF

V: TRBV11-2
J: TRBJ1-2
CDR3: CASSYRGYGYTF

V: TRBV19
J: TRBJ2-2
CDR3: CASSRWFRRDTGELFF

V: TRBV7-3
J: TRBJ2-1
CDR3: CASSGRAGTYNEQFF

V: TRBV9
J: TRBJ1-5
CDR3: CASSVKSPLKGNQPQHF

V: TRBV5-4
J: TRBJ2-6
CDR3: CASQSLEGNSGANVLTF

V: TRBV28
J: TRBJ2-7
CDR3: CASSLYIAGGPWEQYF

V: TRBV28
J: TRBJ2-3
CDR3: CASSFRGAVDTQYF

V: TRBV7-2
J: TRBJ1-1
CDR3: CASSLEARRNTEAFF

V: TRBV28
J: TRBJ2-2
CDR3: CASRDRGHTGELFF

V: TRBV12-5
J: TRBJ2-1
CDR3: CASGLVLQGSGYNEQFF

V: TRBV7-2
J: TRBJ1-3
CDR3: CASRAGGNGNTIYF

V: TRBV5-1
J: TRBJ2-4
CDR3: CASSLLAGDVLAKNIQYF

V: TRBV6-5
J: TRBJ2-3
CDR3: CASSRGDTQYF